This T cell receptor (beta chain) is drawn from a study of radiation and T cells in renal cell carcinoma. Study results and limitations: Compared with controls, irradiated tumors showed greater TCR clonality.

Assay used: immunoSEQ multiplex PCR; TCRdb lists only in-frame clones, some missing. The sample carries about 13,000 clones, about 33% recorded once. The germline gives CDR1 SGHDT, CDR2 YYEEEE. This CDR3 spans 17 amino acids. Unmatched junction bases numbered 9, after V lost 1 base and J lost 6 bases. This clone was found a few times. Its antigen is not identified. Treatment of the sample: 15 Gy SBRT to primary tumor, nephrectomy 4 weeks later. The V and J genes are TRBV5-6 and TRBJ1-5; 11 bases are shared with TRBD1. The material was tumor tissue, obtained from a patient whose treatment included radiotherapy and nephrectomy. The receptor comes from a man aged 60 to 69 with renal cell carcinoma. The CDR3: CASSLSGQGANRQPQHF. The DNA for the CDR3 is TGTGCCAGCAGCTTGAGTGGACAGGGGGCTAACCGTCAGCCCCAGCATTTT.